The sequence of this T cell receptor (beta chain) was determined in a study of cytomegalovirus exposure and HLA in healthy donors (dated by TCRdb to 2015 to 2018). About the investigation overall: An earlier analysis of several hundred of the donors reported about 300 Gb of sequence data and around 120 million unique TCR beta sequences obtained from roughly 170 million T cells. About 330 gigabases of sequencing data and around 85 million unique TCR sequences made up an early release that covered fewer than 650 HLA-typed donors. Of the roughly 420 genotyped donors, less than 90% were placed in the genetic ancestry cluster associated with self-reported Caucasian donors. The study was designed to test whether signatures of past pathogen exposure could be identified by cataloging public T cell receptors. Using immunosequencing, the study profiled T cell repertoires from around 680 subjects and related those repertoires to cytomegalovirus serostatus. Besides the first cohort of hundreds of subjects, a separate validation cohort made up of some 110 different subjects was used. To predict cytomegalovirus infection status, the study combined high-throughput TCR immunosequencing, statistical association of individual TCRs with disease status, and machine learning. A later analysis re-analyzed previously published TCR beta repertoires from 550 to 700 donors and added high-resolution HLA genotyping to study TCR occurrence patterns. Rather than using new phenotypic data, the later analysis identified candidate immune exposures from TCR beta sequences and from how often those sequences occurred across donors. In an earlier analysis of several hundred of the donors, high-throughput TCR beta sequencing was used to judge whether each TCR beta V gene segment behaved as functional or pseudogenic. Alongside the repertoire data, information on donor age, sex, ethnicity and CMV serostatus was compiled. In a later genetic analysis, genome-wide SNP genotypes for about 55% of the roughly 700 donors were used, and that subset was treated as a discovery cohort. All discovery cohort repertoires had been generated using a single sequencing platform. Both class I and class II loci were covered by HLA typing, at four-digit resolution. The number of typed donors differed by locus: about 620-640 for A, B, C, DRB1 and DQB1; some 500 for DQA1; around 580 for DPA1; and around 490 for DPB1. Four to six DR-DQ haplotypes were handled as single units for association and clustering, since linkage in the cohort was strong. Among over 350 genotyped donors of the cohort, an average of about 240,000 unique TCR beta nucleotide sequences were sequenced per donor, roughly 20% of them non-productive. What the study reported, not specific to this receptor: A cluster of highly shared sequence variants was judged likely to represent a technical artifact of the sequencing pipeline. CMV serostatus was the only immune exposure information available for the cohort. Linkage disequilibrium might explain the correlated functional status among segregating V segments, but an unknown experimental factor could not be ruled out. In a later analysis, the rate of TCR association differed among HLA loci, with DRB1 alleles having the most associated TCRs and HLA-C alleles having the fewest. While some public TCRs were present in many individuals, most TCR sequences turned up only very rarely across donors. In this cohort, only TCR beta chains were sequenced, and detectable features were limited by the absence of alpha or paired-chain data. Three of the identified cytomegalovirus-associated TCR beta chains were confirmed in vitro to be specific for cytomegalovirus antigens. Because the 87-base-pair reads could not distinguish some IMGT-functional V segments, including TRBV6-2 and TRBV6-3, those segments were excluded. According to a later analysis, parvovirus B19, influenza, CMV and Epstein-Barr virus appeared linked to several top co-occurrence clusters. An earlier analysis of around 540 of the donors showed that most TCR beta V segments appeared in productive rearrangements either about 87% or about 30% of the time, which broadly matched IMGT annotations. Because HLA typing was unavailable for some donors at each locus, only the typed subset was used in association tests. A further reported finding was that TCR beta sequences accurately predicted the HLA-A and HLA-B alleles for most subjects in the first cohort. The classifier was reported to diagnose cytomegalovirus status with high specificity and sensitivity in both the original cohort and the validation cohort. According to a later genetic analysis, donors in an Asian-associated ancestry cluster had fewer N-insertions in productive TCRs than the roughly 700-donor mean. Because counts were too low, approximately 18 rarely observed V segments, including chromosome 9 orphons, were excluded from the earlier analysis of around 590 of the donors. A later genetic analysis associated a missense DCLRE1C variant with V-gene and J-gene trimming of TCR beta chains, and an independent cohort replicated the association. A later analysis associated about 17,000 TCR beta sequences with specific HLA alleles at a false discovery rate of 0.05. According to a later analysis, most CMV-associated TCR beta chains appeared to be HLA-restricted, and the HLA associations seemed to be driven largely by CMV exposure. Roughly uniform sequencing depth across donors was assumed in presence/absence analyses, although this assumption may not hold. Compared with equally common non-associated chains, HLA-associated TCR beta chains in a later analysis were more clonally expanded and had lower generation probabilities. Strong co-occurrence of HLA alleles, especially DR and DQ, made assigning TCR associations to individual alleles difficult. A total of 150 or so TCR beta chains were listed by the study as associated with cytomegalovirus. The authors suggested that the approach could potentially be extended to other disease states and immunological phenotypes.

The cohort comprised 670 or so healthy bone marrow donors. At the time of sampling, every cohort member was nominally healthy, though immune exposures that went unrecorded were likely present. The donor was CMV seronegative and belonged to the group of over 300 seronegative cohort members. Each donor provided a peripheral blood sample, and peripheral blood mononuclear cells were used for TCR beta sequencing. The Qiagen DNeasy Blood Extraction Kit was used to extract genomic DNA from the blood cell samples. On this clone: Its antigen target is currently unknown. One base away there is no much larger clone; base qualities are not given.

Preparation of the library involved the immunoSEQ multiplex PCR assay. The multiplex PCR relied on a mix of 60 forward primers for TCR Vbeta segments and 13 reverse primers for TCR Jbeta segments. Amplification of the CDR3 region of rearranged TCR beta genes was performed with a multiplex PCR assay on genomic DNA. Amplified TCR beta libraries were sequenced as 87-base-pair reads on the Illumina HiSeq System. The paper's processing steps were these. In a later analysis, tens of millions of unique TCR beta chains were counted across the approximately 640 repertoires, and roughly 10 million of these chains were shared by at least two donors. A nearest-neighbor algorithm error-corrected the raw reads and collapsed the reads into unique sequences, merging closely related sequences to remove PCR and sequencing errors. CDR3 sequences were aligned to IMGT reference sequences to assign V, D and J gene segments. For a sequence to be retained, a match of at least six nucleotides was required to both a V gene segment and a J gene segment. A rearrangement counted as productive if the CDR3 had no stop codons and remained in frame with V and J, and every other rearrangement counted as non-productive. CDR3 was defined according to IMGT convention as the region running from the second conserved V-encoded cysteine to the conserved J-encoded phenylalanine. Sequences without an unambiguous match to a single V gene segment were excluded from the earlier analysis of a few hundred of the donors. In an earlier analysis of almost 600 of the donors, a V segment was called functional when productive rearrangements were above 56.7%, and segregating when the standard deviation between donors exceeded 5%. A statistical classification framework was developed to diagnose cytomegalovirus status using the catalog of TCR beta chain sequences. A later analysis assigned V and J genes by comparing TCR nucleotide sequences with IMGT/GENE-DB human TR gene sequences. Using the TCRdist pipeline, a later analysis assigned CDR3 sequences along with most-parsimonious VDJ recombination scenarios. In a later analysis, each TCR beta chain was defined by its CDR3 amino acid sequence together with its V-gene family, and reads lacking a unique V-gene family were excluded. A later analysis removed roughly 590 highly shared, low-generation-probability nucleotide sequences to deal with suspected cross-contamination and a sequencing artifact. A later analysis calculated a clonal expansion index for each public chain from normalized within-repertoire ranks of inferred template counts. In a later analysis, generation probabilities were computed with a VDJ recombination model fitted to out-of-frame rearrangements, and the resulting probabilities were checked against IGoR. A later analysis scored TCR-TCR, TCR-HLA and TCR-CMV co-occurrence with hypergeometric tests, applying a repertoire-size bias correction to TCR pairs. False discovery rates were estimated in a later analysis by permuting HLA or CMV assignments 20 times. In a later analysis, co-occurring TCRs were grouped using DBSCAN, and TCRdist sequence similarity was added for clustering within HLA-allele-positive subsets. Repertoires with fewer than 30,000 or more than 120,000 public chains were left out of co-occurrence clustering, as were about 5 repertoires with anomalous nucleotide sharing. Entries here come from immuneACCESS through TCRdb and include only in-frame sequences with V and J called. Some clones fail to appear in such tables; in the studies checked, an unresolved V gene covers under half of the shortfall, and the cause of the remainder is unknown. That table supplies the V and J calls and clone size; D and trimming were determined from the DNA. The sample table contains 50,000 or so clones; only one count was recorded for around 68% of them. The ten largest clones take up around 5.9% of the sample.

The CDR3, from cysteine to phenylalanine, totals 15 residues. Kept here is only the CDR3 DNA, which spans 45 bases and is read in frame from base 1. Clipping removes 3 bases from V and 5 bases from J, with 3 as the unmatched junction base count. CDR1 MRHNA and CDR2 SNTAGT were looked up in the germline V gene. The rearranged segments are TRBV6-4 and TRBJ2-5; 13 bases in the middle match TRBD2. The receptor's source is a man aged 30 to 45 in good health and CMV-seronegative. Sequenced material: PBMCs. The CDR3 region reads CASSELAGGPETQYF. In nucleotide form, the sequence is TGTGCCAGCAGTGAACTAGCGGGAGGGCCGGAGACCCAGTACTTC.